The rows below give T cell receptor beta chains drawn from one sample of a study of T cell repertoires in ileal Crohn's disease. The repertoire was sequenced with immunoSEQ multiplex PCR; TCRdb's copy has only in-frame clones and lacks some. The table has 5,500 to 7,000 clones, less than 90% seen once. The sample consisted of ileal tissue. These receptors came from an adult with Crohn's disease. Both conserved end residues are part of each CDR3. A D gene is named only where the DNA matches it firmly. Size is stated for part of the rows, as once, few or many counts, or as a class when the clone is expanded.

CDR3: CASSRLGAPGGDGDTQYF; DNA: TGTGCCAGTAGTCGCCTGGGAGCCCCAGGGGGCGATGGAGATACGCAGTATTTT; J: TRBJ2-3; size: NA; V: TRBV19; D: TRBD1
CDR3: CASSFRGADTGELFF; DNA: TGTGCCAGCAGCTTCAGGGGAGCCGACACCGGGGAGCTGTTTTTT; J: TRBJ2-2; size: NA; V: TRBV7-2; D: NA
CDR3: CAWSGGNTGELFF; DNA: TGTGCCTGGAGCGGGGGGAACACCGGGGAGCTGTTTTTT; J: TRBJ2-2; size: NA; V: TRBV30; D: NA
CDR3: CASSGRGYTATNEKLFF; DNA: TGTGCCAGTAGTGGCAGGGGATATACTGCAACTAATGAAAAACTGTTTTTT; J: TRBJ1-4; size: NA; V: TRBV19; D: NA
CDR3: CASSVGGRASYNEQFF; DNA: TGTGCCAGCAGCGTAGGGGGGAGGGCGTCCTACAATGAGCAGTTCTTC; J: TRBJ2-1; size: NA; V: TRBV9; D: TRBD2
CDR3: CASSLEGLGEAFF; DNA: TGTGCCAGCAGCTTAGAAGGGCTCGGGGAAGCTTTCTTT; J: TRBJ1-1; size: NA; V: TRBV7-9; D: NA
CDR3: CATSRGPVSSYNEQFF; DNA: TGTGCCACCAGCAGAGGTCCGGTGAGCTCCTACAATGAGCAGTTCTTC; J: TRBJ2-1; size: NA; V: TRBV15; D: NA
CDR3: CASSLSGTHGYTF; DNA: TGTGCCAGCAGCTTATCCGGGACTCATGGCTACACCTTC; J: TRBJ1-2; size: few; V: TRBV5-6; D: NA
CDR3: CATSRTDRTGEQYF; DNA: TGTGCCACCAGCAGGACCGATCGGACGGGGGAGCAGTACTTC; J: TRBJ2-7; size: few; V: TRBV15; D: NA
CDR3: CASSRDSGNEQFF; DNA: TGTGCCAGCAGCCGGGATAGCGGCAATGAGCAGTTCTTC; J: TRBJ2-1; size: NA; V: TRBV7-9; D: NA
CDR3: CATELADVYNEQFF; DNA: TGTGCCACCGAACTAGCGGACGTCTACAATGAGCAGTTCTTC; J: TRBJ2-1; size: NA; V: TRBV10-3; D: TRBD2
CDR3: CASSLTGTGNYEQYF; DNA: TGTGCCAGCAGCCTTACCGGGACAGGGAACTACGAGCAGTACTTC; J: TRBJ2-7; size: NA; V: TRBV27; D: TRBD1
CDR3: CAWSEGREPGQPQHF; DNA: TGTGCCTGGAGTGAGGGGCGAGAGCCGGGTCAGCCCCAGCATTTT; J: TRBJ1-5; size: NA; V: TRBV30; D: NA
CDR3: CASSFAQAQETQYF; DNA: TGCGCCAGCAGCTTCGCCCAGGCTCAAGAGACCCAGTACTTC; J: TRBJ2-5; size: NA; V: TRBV5-1; D: NA
CDR3: CSVLGGQGYTF; DNA: TGCAGCGTCCTTGGGGGGCAAGGCTACACCTTC; J: TRBJ1-2; size: NA; V: TRBV29-1; D: NA
CDR3: CASRRRAGTPGSGANVLTF; DNA: TGTGCCAGTAGAAGACGGGCCGGGACCCCTGGCTCTGGGGCCAACGTCCTGACTTTC; J: TRBJ2-6; size: few; V: TRBV19; D: NA
CDR3: CSVEDLGGRTSYEQYF; DNA: TGCAGCGTTGAAGATCTGGGTGGGAGGACCTCCTACGAGCAGTACTTC; J: TRBJ2-7; size: NA; V: TRBV29-1; D: NA
CDR3: CASSQDGGYNTQYF; DNA: TGCGCCAGCAGCCAAGATGGGGGCTACAATACGCAGTATTTT; J: TRBJ2-3; size: few; V: TRBV4-1; D: NA
CDR3: CASSQDELTGANVLTF; DNA: TGCGCCAGCAGCCAAGATGAGTTGACCGGGGCCAACGTCCTGACTTTC; J: TRBJ2-6; size: NA; V: TRBV4-3; D: NA
CDR3: CAISEFPLLAGGTNTGELFF; DNA: TGTGCCATCAGTGAGTTCCCGTTGCTAGCGGGGGGGACGAACACCGGGGAGCTGTTTTTT; J: TRBJ2-2; size: NA; V: TRBV10-3; D: TRBD2
CDR3: CAWSSTGNTIYF; DNA: TGTGCCTGGAGTTCGACTGGAAACACCATATATTTT; J: TRBJ1-3; size: once; V: TRBV30; D: NA